This section outlines one T cell receptor (beta chain) sequence together with its context. No antigen is known for it. The record has no base qualities; no much larger clone is one base away. The data were obtained in a study of blood T cell repertoires in COVID-19 (TCRdb year 2020). With regard to the full study: Samples covering the acute and convalescent phases of COVID-19 were provided by collaborators in the United States, Italy and Spain. Where available, HLA class I and class II types were obtained from metadata supplied by the sample provider rather than from assay-based typing. Nearly every sample came with metadata listing a de-identified subject ID, COVID-19 status, age in years and sex. Deeply sampled blood TCRbeta repertoires from subjects exposed to, actively infected with, or recovered from COVID-19 were included in the dataset. The prospective study material was composed of cDNA or gDNA derived from T cells, B-cell-depleted T cells, or PBMCs. The samples were drawn from the first 160 participants of the ongoing ImmuneRACE study and from 950 to 1,500 subjects provided by 6 global collaborators. The repertoires were released in a freely available public database intended as a resource for research on the immune response to SARS-CoV-2. Points the paper makes about the study in general: The quantity of clinical and demographic metadata differed by source and by participant and was supplied without curation.

The V end loses 3 bases and the J end loses 2 bases, and a stretch of 14 bases separates them. The germline V gene sets CDR1 to SGDLS and CDR2 to YYNGEE. Its CDR3 holds 15 amino acids, cysteine through phenylalanine. Of the read, only the CDR3 DNA is kept; its 45 bases are in frame from base 1. The immunoSEQ Assay, a bias-controlled multiplex PCR, was used to amplify TCRbeta CDR3 regions from genomic DNA. As for the original processing: Nucleated cell counts per sample were estimated from amplification of reference gene primers within the assay. To quantify the absolute abundance of each unique TCRbeta CDR3 rearrangement, sequence reads were collapsed and filtered. For each sample, productive Simpson clonality was calculated by taking the square root of Simpson's diversity index across productive rearrangements. Entries here come from immuneACCESS through TCRdb and include only in-frame sequences with V and J called. Some clones fail to appear in such tables; in the studies checked, an unresolved V gene covers under half of the shortfall, and the cause of the remainder is unknown. V, J and clone size reflect that table, while D and trimming were determined from the DNA. The sample yields around 190,000 clones; around 80% were counted once. Around 7% of the sample comes from the top ten.

Whole blood was collected in K2EDTA tubes by collaborating institutions according to the institutions' own protocols. For TCRbeta analysis, collaborators shipped samples in one of three forms: frozen whole blood, isolated PBMCs, or DNA extracted from either of those sample types. The chain was built from TRBV9 and TRBJ1-2, with the identity of the D gene unclear. The sequence came from a man aged 65-85 years with active or convalescent COVID-19. Sequenced material: peripheral blood. The CDR3 protein sequence reads: CASSDSLITNYGYTF. The bases are TGTGCCAGCAGCGACAGCTTAATTACCAACTATGGCTACACCTTC.